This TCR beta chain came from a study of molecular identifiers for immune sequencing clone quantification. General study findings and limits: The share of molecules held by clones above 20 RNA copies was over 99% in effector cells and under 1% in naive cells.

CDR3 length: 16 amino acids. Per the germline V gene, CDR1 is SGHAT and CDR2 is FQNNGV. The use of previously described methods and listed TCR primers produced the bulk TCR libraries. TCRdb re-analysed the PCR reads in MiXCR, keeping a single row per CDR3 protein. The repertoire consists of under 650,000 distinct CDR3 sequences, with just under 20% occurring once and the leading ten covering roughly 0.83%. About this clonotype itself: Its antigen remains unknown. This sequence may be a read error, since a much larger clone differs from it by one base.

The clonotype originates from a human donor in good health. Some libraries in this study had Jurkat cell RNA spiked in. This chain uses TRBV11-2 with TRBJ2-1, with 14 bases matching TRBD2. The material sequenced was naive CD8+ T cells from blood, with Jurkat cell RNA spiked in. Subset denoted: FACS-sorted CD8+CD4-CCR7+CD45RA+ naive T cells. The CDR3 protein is CASSSGLAGVYDEQFF. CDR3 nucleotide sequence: TGTGCCAGCAGCTCGGGACTAGCGGGGGTCTACGATGAGCAGTTCTTC.